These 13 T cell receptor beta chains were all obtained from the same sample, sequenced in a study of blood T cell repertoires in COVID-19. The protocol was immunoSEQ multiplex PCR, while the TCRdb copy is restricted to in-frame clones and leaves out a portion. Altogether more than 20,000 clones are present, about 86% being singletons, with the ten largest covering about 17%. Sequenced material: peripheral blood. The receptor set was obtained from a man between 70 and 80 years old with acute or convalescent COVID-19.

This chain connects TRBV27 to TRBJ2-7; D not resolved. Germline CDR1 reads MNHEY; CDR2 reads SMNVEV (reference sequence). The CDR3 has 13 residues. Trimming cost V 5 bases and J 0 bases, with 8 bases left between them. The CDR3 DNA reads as TGTGCCAGCAGTCCGACAACCTCCTACGAGCAGTACTTC. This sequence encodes CASSPTTSYEQYF.

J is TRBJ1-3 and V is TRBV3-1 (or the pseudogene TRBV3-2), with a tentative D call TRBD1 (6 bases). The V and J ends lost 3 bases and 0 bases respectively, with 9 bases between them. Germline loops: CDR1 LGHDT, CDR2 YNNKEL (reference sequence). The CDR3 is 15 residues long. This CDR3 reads CASSQADSSGNTIYF. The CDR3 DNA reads TGTGCCAGCAGCCAGGCGGACAGCTCTGGAAACACCATATATTTT.

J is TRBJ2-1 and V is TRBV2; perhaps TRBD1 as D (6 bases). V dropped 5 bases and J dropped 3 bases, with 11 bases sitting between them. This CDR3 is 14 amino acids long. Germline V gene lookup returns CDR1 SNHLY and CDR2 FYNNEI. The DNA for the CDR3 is TGTGCCAGCAGTCTTCGGGACAACTACAATGAGCAGTTCTTC. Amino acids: CASSLRDNYNEQFF.

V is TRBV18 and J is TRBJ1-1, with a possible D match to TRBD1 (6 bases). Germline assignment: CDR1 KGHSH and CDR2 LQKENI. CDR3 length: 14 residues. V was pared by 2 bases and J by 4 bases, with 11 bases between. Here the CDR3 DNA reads TGTGCCAGCTCACCAACAGGACAGACCACTGAAGCTTTCTTT. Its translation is CASSPTGQTTEAFF.

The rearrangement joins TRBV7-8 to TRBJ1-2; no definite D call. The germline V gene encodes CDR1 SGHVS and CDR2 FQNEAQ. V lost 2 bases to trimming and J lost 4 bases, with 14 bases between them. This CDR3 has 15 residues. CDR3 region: CASSLTRMSPYGYTF. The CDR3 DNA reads TGTGCCAGCAGCTTAACGCGGATGTCTCCCTATGGCTACACCTTC. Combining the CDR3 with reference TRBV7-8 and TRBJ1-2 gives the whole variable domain GAGVSQSPRYKVAKRGQDVALRCDPISGHVSLFWYQQALGQGPEFLTYFQNEAQLDKSGLPSDRFFAERPEGSVSTLKIQRTQQEDSAVYLCASSLTRMSPYGYTFGSGTRLTVV.

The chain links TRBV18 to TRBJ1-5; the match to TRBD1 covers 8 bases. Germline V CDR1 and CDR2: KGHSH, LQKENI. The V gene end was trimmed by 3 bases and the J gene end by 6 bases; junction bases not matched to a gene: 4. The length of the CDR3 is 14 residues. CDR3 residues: CASSPQGASQPQHF. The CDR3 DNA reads TGTGCCAGCTCACCCCAGGGGGCGAGTCAGCCCCAGCATTTT.

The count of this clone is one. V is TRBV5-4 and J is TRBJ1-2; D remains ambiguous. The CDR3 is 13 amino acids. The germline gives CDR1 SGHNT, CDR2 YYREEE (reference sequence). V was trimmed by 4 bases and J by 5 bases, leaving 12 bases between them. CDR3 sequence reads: CASSAGGGYGYTF. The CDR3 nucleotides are TGTGCCAGCAGCGCAGGAGGAGGGTATGGCTACACCTTC.

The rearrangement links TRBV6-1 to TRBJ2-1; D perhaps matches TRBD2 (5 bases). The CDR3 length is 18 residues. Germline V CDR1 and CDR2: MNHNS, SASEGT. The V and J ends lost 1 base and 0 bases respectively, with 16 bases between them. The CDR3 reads CASSEGHISGISYNEQFF. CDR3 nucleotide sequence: TGTGCCAGCAGTGAAGGTCATATCTCCGGGATCTCCTACAATGAGCAGTTCTTC.

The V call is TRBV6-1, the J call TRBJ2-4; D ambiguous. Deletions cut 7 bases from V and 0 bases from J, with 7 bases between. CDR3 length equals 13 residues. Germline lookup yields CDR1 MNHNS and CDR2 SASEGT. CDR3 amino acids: CASNSLAKNIQYF. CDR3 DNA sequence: TGTGCCAGCAACAGTCTAGCCAAAAACATTCAGTACTTC.

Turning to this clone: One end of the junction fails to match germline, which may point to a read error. Here the CDR3 DNA reads TGTGCTAGCAGCTTTTGGGACAGAGAGACCCAGTACTTC. Protein product: CASSFWDRETQYF. This chain links TRBV7-7 with TRBJ2-5; 7 bases fit TRBD1. This CDR3 spans 13 amino acids. From germline, CDR1 is SSHAT and CDR2 FNYEAQ (reference sequence).

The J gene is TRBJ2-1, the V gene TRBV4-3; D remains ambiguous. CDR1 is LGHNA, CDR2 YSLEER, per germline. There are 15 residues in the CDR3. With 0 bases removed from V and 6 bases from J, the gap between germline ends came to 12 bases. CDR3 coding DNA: TGCGCCAGCAGCCAAGATCCCTACGAGAGCAATGAGCAGTTCTTC. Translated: CASSQDPYESNEQFF.

The CDR3 sequence is CASRKQGLSRRGNYGYTF. The CDR3 DNA follows: TGTGCCAGCAGGAAACAGGGTTTATCAAGAAGGGGTAACTATGGCTACACCTTC. J is TRBJ1-2 and V is TRBV9, with D perhaps TRBD1 (6 bases). Germline-derived CDR1 and CDR2 are SGDLS and YYNGEE. CDR3 length equals 18 residues. Trimming took off 5 bases at V and 1 base at J, with 24 bases between the two ends.

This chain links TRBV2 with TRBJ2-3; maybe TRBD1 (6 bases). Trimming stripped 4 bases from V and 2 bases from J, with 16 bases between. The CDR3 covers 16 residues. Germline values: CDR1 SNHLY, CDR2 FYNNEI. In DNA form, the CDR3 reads TGTGCCAGCAGTGCTCTCGGACAGACCCTCACAGATACGCAGTATTTT. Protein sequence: CASSALGQTLTDTQYF. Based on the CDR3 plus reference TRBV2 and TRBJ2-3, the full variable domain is EPEVTQTPSHQVTQMGQEVILRCVPISNHLYFYWYRQILGQKVEFLVSFYNNEISEKSEIFDDQFSVERPDGSNFTLKIRSTKLEDSAMYFCASSALGQTLTDTQYFGPGTRLTVL.